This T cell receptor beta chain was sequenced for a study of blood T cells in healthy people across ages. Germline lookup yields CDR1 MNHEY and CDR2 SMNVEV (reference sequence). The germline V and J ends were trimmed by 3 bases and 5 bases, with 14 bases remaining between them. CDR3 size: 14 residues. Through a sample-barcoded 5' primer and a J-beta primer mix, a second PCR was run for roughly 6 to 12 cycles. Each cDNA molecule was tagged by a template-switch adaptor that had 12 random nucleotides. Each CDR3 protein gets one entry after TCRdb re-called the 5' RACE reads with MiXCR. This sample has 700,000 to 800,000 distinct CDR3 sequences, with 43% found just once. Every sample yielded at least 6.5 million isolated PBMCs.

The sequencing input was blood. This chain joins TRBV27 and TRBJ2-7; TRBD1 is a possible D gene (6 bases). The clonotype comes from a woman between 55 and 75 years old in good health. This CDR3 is CASSLVRGVHEQYF. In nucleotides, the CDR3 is TGTGCCAGCAGTTTGGTCAGGGGAGTCCACGAGCAGTACTTC.